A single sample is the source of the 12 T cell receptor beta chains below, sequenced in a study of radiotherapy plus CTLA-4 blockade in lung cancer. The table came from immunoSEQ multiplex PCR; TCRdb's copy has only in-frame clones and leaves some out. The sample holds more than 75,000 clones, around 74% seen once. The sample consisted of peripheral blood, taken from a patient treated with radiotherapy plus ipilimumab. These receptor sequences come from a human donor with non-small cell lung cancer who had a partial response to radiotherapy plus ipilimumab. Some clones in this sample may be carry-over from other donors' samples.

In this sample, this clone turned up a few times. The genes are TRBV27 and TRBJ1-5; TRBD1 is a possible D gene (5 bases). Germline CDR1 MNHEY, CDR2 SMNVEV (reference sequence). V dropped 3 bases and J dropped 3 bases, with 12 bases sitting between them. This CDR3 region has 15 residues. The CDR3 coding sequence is TGTGCCAGCAGTTTCGGTCCGGGGGTCAATCAGCCCCAGCATTTT. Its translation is CASSFGPGVNQPQHF.

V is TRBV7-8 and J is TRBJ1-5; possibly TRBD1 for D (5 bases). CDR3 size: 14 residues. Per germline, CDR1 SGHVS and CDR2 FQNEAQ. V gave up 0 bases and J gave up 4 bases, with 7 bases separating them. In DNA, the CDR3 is TGTGCCAGCAGCTTAGCGAACAGGAATCAGCCCCAGCATTTT. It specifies CASSLANRNQPQHF.

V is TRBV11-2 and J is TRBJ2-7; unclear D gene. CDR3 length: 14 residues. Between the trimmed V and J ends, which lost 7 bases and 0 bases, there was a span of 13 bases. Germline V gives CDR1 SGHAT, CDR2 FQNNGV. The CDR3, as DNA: TGTGCCAGCACCTTTAGCTCGAGCTCCTACGAGCAGTACTTC. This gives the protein CASTFSSSSYEQYF. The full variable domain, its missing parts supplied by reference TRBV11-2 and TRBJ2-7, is EAGVAQSPRYKIIEKRQSVAFWCNPISGHATLYWYQQILGQGPKLLIQFQNNGVVDDSQLPKDRFSAERLKGVDSTLKIQPAKLEDSAVYLCASTFSSSSYEQYFGPGTRLTVT.

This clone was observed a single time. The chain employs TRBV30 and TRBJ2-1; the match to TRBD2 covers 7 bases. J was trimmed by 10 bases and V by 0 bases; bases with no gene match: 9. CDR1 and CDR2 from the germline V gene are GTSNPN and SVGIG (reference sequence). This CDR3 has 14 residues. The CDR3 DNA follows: TGTGCCTGGAGTGTACACCCGACTAGCACCGAGCAGTTCTTC. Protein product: CAWSVHPTSTEQFF. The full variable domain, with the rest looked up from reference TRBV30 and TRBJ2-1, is SQTIHQWPATLVQPVGSPLSLECTVEGTSNPNLYWYRQAAGRGLQLLFYSVGIGQISSEVPQNLSASRPQDRQFILSSKKLLLSDSGFYLCAWSVHPTSTEQFFGPGTRLTVL.

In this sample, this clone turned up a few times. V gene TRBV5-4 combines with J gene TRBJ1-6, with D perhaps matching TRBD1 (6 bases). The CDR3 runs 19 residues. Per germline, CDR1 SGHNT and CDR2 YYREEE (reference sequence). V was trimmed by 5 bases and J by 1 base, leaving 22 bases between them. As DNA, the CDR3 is TGTGCCAGCAGGGACAGTCGAGTCCTTTATCGGTCCTATAATTCACCCCTCCACTTT. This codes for CASRDSRVLYRSYNSPLHF.

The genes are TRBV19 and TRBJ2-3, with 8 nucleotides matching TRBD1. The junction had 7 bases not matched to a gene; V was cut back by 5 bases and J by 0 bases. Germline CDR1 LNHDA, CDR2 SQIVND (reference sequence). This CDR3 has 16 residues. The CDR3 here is CASSPWTGTSTDTQYF. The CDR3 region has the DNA TGTGCCAGTAGTCCCTGGACAGGGACTAGCACAGATACGCAGTATTTT.

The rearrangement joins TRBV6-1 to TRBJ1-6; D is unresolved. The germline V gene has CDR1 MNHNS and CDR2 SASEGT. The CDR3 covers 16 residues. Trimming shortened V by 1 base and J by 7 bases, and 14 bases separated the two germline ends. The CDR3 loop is CASSEGSGWRNSPLHF. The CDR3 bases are TGTGCCAGCAGTGAAGGATCCGGGTGGCGCAATTCACCCCTCCACTTT.

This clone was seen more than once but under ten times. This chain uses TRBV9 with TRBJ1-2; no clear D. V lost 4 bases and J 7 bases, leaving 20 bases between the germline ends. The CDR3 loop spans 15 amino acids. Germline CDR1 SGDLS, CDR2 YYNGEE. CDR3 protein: CASSPRWELVGGYTF. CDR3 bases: TGTGCCAGCAGCCCCCGGTGGGAGCTCGTGGGTGGCTACACCTTC. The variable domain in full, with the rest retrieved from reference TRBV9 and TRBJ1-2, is DSGVTQTPKHLITATGQRVTLRCSPRSGDLSVYWYQQSLDQGLQFLIQYYNGEERAKGNILERFSAQQFPDLHSELNLSSLELGDSALYFCASSPRWELVGGYTFGSGTRLTVV.

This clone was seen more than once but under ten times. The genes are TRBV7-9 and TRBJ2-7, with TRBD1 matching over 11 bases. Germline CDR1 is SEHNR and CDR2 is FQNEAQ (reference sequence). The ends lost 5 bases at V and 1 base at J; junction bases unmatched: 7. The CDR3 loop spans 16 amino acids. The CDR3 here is CASSRLGQGVSYEQYF. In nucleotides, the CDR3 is TGTGCCAGCAGCAGACTGGGACAGGGGGTGTCCTACGAGCAGTACTTC.

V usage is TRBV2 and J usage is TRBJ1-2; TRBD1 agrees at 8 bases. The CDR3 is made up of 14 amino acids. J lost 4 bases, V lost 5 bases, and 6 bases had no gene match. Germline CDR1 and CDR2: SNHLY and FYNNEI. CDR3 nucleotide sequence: TGTGCCAGCAGTCTCAGGGGGCAGGGCTATGGCTACACCTTC. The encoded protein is CASSLRGQGYGYTF. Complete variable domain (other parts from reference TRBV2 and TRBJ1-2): EPEVTQTPSHQVTQMGQEVILRCVPISNHLYFYWYRQILGQKVEFLVSFYNNEISEKSEIFDDQFSVERPDGSNFTLKIRSTKLEDSAMYFCASSLRGQGYGYTFGSGTRLTVV.

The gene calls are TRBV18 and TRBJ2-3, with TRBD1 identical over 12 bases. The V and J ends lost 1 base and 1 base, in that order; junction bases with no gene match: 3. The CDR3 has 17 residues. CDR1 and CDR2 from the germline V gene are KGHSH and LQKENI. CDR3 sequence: CASSPLGTGGRTDTQYF. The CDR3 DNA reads TGTGCCAGCTCACCACTTGGGACAGGGGGCCGCACAGATACGCAGTATTTT.

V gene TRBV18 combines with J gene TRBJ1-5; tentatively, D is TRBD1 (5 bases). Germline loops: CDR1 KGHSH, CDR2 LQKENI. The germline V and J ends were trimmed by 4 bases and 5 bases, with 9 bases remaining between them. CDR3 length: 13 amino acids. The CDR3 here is CASSLRADQPQHF. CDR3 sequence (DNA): TGTGCCAGCTCACTCAGGGCTGATCAGCCCCAGCATTTT.